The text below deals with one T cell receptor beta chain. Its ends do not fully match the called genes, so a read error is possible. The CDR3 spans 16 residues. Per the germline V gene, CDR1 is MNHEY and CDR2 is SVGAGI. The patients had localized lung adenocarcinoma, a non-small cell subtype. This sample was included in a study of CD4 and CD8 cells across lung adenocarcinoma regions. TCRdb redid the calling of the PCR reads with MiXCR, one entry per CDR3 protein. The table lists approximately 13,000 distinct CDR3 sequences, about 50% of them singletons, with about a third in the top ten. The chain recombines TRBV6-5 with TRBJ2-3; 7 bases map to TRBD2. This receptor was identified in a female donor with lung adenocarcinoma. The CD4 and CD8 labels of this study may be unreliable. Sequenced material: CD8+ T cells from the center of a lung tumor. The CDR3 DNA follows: TGTGCCAGCAGTTACTCGTTGCGGGGGTTGACAAATGAGCAGTATTTC. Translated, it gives CASSYSLRGLTNEQYF.